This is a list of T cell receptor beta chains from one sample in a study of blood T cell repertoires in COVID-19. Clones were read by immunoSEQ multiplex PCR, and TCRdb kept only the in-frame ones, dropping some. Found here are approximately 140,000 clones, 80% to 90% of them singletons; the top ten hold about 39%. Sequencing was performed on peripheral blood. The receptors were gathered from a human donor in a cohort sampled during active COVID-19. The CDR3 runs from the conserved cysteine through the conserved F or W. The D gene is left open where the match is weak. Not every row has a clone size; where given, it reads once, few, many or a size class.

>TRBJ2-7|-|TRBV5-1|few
TGCGCCAGCAGGGTACAGGGCTCCTACGAGCAGTACTTC
CASRVQGSYEQYF
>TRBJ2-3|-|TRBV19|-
TGTGCCAGTAGTATACGGGTTAGCACAGATACGCAGTATTTT
CASSIRVSTDTQYF
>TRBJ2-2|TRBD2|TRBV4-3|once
TGCGCCAGCAGCCAGGGACTAGCGGGGGGGAACACCGGGGAGCTGTTTTTT
CASSQGLAGGNTGELFF
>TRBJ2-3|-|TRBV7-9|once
TGTGCCAGCAGCTTAGTCTGGACAGACACAGATACGCAGTATTTT
CASSLVWTDTDTQYF
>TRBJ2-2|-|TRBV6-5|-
TGTGCCAGCACACCCGGGGCGAACACCGGGGAGCTGTTTTTT
CASTPGANTGELFF
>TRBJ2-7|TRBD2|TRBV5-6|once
TGTGCCAGCAGCCACAGGACTAGCGGGGGGCCCGACTCCTACGAGCAGTACTTC
CASSHRTSGGPDSYEQYF
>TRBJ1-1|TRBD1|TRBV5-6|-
TGTGCCAGCAGCTCAACAGGGGGCACTGAAGCTTTCTTT
CASSSTGGTEAFF
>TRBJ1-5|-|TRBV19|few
TGTGCCAGTAGGGGGCCAGTAGGGCCCCAGCATTTT
CASRGPVGPQHF
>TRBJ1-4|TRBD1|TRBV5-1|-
TGCGCCAGCAGCTTGCGTGGACAGGGATGGGGCTTTGGTAATGAAAAACTGTTTTTT
CASSLRGQGWGFGNEKLFF
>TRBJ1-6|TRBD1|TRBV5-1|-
TGCGCCAGCAGCCTGGGACAGAACTATAATTCACCCCTCCACTTT
CASSLGQNYNSPLHF
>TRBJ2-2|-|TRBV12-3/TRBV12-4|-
TGTGCCAGCAATATGGGCGGGGGGGAGCTGTTTTTT
CASNMGGGELFF
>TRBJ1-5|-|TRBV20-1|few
TGCAGTGCTAGTCGAGCGAATCAGCCCCAGCATTTT
CSASRANQPQHF
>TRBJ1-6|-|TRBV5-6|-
TGTGCCAGCAGCCCTCTGAGGGGAGGCAGGGCCCTCCACTTT
CASSPLRGGRALHF
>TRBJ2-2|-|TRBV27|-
TGTGCCAGCAGAATCGGGTTAACCGGCACCGGGGAGCTGTTTTTT
CASRIGLTGTGELFF
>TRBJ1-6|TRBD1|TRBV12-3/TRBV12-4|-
TGTGCCAGCACTCGGACAGGCGAATCACCCCTCCACTTT
CASTRTGESPLHF
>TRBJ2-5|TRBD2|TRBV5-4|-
TGTGCCAGCAGCGAGCGGGGGGGAGGAGAGACCCAGTACTTC
CASSERGGGETQYF
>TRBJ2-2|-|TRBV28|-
TGTGCCAGCAGTCTGCAAAGACAGAAGTACACCGGGGAGCTGTTTTTT
CASSLQRQKYTGELFF
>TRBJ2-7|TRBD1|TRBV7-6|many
TGTGCCAGCAGCCTCGGACAGGGGATCTACGAGCAGTACTTC
CASSLGQGIYEQYF
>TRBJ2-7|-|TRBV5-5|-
TGTGCCAGCAGCTTGGGGGTTTTGGAGGGGCAGTACTTC
CASSLGVLEGQYF
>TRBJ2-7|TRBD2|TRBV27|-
TGTGCCAGCAGTTTTCGTAGCGGGGGGGCCATACAGGAGCAGTACTTC
CASSFRSGGAIQEQYF
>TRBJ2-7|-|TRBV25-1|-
TGTGCCAGCAGTACGGTATCCTACGAGCAGTACTTC
CASSTVSYEQYF
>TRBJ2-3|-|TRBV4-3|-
TGCGCCAGCAGCCTAAAGCAGGGCACAGATACGCAGTATTTT
CASSLKQGTDTQYF
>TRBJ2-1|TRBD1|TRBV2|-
TGTGCCAGCAGTGTGGGGGACAGGGGGGACAATGAGCAGTTCTTC
CASSVGDRGDNEQFF
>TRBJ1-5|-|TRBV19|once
TGTGCCAGTAGTATCAGACAGTGGGGTCAGCCCCAGCATTTT
CASSIRQWGQPQHF
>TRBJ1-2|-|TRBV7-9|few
TGTGCCAGCAGCTTAGCGGGATCAGGGACTAACTATGGCTACACCTTC
CASSLAGSGTNYGYTF
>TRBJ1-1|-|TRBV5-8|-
TGTGCCAGCAGCTTGGAGAGGGTACCTGAAGCTTTCTTT
CASSLERVPEAFF
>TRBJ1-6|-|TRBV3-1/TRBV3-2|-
TGTGCCAGCAGCCTTCTGGGGGCGGAACTTAATTCACCCCTCCACTTT
CASSLLGAELNSPLHF
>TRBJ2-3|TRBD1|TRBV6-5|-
TGTGCCAGCATCAACAGGGGGCAGACAGATACGCAGTATTTT
CASINRGQTDTQYF
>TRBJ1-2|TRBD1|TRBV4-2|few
TGTGCCAGCAGCCAAGTCGGACAGGGCGCGCCTGGCTACACCTTC
CASSQVGQGAPGYTF
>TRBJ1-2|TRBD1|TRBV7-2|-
TGTGCCAGCAGCTTCCGGACAGGGGGCACCTATGGCTACACCTTC
CASSFRTGGTYGYTF
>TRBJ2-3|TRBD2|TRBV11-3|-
TGTGCCAGCAGCCCCGGACTAGCGGAAAGCACAGATACGCAGTATTTT
CASSPGLAESTDTQYF
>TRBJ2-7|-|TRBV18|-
TGTGCCAGCTCACCACGCGACAGGGACTTAACGGGAGAGCAGTACTTC
CASSPRDRDLTGEQYF
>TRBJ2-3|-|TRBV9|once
TGTGCCAGCAGCGTAGGGGTGGCTAGCGATACGCAGTATTTT
CASSVGVASDTQYF
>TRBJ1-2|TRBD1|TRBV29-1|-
TGCAGCGTTGAACTCGCACAGGGGGCGCATGGCTACACCTTC
CSVELAQGAHGYTF
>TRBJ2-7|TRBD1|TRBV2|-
TGTGCCAGCAGTGAGCCACAGGGGAGTTCCTACGAGCAGTACTTC
CASSEPQGSSYEQYF
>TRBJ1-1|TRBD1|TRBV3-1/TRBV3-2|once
TGTGCCAGCAGTATACAGGGGGCTTCGACTGAAGCTTTCTTT
CASSIQGASTEAFF
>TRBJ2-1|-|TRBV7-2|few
TGTGCCAGCAGAACCAATTCCTACTCCTACAATGAGCAGTTCTTC
CASRTNSYSYNEQFF
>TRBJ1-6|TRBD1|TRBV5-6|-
TGTGCCAGCAGCCCGTGGACAGGGTACGGGGGCTCACCCCTCCACTTT
CASSPWTGYGGSPLHF
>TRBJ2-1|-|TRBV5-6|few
TGTGCCAGCAGCGGACTACGCGGGACTTCCTACAATGAGCAGTTCTTC
CASSGLRGTSYNEQFF
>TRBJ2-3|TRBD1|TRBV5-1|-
TGCGCCAGCAGCTCGACAGGGATTGAGACAGATACGCAGTATTTT
CASSSTGIETDTQYF
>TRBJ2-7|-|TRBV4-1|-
TGCGCCAGCAGCCCCTTCGGGGAGTCCTCCTACGAGCAGTACTTC
CASSPFGESSYEQYF
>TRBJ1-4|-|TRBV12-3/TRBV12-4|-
TGTGCCAGCAGCCTCGTCGGTGAAAAACTGTTTTTT
CASSLVGEKLFF
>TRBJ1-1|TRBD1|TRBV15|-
TGTGCCACCAGCAGGGGACAGGTGAACACTGAAGCTTTCTTT
CATSRGQVNTEAFF